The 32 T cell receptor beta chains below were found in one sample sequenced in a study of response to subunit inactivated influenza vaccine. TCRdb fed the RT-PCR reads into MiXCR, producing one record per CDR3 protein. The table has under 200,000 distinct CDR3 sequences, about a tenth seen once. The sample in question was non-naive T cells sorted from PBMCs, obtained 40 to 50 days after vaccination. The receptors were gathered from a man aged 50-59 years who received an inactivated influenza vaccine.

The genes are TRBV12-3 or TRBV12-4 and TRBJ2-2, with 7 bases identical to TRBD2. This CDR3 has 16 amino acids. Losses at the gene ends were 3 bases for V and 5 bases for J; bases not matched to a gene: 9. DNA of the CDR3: TGTGCCAGCAGTTTGGGACGCGGGAGAGGTACCGGGGAGCTGTTTTTT. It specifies CASSLGRGRGTGELFF.

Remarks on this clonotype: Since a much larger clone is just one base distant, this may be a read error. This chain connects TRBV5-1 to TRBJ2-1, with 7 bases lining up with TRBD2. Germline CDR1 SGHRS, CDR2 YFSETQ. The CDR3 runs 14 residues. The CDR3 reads CVSSLGRVGDEQFF. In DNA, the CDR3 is TGCGTCAGCAGCTTGGGGAGGGTCGGGGATGAGCAGTTCTTC. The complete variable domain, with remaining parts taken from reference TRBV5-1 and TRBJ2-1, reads KAGVTQTPRYLIKTRGQQVTLSCSPISGHRSVSWYQQTPGQGLQFLFEYFSETQRNKGNFPGRFSGRQFSNSRSEMNVSTLELGDSALYLCVSSLGRVGDEQFFGPGTRLTVL.

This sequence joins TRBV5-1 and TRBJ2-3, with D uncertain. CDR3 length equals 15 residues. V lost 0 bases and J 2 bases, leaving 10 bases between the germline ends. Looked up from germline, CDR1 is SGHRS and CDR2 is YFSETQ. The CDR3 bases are TGCGCCAGCAGCTTGGCCGTCGCTGACACAGATACGCAGTATTTT. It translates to CASSLAVADTDTQYF.

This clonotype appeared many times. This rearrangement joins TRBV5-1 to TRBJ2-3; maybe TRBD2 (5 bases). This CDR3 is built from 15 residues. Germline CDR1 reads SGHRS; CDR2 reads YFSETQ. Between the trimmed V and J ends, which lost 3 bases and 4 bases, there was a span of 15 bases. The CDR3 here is CASSSDFSRADTQYF. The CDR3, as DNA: TGCGCCAGCAGCTCCGACTTCTCGAGGGCAGATACGCAGTATTTT.

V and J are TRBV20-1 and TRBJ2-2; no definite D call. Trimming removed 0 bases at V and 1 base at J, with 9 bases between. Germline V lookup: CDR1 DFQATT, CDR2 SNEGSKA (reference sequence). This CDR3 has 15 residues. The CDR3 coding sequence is TGCAGTGCTAGAGACGTGGCGCTGAACACCGGGGAGCTGTTTTTT. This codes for CSARDVALNTGELFF.

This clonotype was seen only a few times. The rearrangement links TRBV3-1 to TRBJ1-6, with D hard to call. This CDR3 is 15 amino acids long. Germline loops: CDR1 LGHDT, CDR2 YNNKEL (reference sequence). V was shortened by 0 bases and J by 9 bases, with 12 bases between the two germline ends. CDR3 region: CASSQERVSGSPLHF. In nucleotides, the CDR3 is TGTGCCAGCAGCCAAGAAAGGGTTTCCGGTTCACCCCTCCACTTT.

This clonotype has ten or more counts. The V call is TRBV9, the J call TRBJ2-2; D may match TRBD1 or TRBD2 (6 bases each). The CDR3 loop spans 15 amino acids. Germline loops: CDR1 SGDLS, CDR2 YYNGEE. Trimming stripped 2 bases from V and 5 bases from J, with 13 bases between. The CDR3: CASSVSPGATGELFF. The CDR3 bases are TGTGCCAGCAGCGTTTCCCCGGGGGCGACCGGGGAGCTGTTTTTT.

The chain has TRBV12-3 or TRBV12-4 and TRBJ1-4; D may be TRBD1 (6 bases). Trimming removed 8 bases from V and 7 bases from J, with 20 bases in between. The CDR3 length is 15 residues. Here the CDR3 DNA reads TGTGCCAGCCGACAGTCGGGGGGCGGTTTTGAAAAACTGTTTTTT. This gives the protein CASRQSGGGFEKLFF.

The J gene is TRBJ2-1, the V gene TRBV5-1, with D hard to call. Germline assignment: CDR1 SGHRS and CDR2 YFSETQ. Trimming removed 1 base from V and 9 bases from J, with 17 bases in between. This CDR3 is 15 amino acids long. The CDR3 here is CASSLSPKLGPEQFF. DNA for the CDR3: TGCGCCAGCAGCTTGAGTCCGAAGCTTGGGCCTGAGCAGTTCTTC.

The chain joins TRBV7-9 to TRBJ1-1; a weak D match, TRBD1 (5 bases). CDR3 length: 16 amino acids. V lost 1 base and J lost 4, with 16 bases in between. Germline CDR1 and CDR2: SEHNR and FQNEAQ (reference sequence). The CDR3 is CASSLGAGLSVTEAFF. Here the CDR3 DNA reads TGTGCCAGCAGCTTAGGGGCGGGGCTGAGTGTCACTGAAGCTTTCTTT.

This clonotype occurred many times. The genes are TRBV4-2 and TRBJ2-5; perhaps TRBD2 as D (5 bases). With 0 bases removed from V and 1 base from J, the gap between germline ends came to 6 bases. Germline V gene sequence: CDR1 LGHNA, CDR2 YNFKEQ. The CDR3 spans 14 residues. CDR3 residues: CASSQDTSQETQYF. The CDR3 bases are TGTGCCAGCAGCCAAGATACTAGCCAAGAGACCCAGTACTTC.

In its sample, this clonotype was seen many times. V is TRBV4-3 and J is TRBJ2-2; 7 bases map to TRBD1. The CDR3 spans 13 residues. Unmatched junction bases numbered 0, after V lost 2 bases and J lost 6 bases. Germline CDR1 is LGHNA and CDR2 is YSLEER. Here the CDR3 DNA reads TGCGCCAGCAGCCAACAGGGGGCCGGGGAGCTGTTTTTT. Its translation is CASSQQGAGELFF.

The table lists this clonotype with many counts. The CDR3 spells CASSPGYNSPLHF. CDR3 DNA: TGTGCCAGCTCCCCAGGCTATAATTCACCCCTCCACTTT. The chain carries TRBV7-2 and TRBJ1-6, with no clear D. This CDR3 spans 13 amino acids. V was shortened by 8 bases and J by 3 bases, with 8 bases between the two germline ends. CDR1 is SGHTA, CDR2 FQGNSA, per germline.

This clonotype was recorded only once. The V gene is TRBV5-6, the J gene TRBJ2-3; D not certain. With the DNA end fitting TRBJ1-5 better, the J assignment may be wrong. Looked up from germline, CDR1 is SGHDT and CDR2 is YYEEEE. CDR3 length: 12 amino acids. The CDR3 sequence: CASRGVENTQHF. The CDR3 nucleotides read TGTGCCAGCAGGGGTGTGGAGAATACGCAGCATTTT.

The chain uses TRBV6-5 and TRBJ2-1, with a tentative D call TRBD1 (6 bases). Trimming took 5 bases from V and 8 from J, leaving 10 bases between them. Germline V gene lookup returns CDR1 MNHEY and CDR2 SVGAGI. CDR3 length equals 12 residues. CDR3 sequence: CASSAQGDEQFF. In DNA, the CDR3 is TGTGCCAGCAGTGCACAGGGTGATGAGCAGTTCTTC.

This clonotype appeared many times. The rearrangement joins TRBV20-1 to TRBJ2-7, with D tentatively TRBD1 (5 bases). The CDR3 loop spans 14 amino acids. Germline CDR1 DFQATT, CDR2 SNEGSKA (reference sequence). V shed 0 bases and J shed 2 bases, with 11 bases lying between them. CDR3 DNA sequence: TGCAGTGCTAGAGAATGGAGACAGACCTACGAGCAGTACTTC. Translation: CSAREWRQTYEQYF.

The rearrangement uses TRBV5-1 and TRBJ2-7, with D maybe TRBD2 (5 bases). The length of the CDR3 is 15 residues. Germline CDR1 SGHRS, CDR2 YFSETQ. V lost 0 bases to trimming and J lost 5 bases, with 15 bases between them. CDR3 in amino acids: CASSLAMRVGDEQYF. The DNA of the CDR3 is TGCGCCAGCAGCTTGGCCATGAGAGTCGGGGACGAGCAGTACTTC.

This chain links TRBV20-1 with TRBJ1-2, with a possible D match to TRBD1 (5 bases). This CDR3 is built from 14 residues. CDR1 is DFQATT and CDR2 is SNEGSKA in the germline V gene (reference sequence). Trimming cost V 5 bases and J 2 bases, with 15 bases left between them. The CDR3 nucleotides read TGCAGTGCTCCTCGGGACGGTGGAAACTATGGCTACACCTTC. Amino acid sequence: CSAPRDGGNYGYTF.

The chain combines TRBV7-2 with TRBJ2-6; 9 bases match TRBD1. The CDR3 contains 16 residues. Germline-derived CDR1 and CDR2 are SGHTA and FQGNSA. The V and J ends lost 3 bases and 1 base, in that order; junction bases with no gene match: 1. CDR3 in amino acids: CASSFDRGSGANVLTF. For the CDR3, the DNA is TGTGCCAGCAGCTTCGACAGGGGGTCTGGGGCCAACGTCCTGACTTTC.

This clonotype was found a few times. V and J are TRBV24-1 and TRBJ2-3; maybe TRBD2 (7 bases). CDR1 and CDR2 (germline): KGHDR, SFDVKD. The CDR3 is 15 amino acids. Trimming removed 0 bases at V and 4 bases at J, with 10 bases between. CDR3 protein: CATSDLSGGADTQYF. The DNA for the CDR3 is TGTGCCACCAGTGATTTGTCGGGGGGCGCAGATACGCAGTATTTT.

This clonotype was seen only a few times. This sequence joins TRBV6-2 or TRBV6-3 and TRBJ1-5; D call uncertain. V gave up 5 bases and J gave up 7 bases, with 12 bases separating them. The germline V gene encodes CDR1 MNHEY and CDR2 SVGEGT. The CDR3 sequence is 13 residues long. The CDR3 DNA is TGTGCCAGCAGTCCATCAGGCTTACAGCCCCAGCATTTT. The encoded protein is CASSPSGLQPQHF.

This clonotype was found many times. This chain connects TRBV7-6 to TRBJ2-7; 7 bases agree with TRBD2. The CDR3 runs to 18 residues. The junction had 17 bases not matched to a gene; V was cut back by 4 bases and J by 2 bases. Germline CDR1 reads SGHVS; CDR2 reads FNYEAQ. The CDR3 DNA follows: TGTGCCAGCAGCTCAGTGACCCGGGACTATGGAATCGCCTACGAGCAGTACTTC. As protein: CASSSVTRDYGIAYEQYF.

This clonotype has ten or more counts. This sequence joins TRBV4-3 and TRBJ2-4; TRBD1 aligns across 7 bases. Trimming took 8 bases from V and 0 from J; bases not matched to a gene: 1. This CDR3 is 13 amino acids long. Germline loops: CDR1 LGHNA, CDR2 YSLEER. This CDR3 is CASGDRAKNIQYF. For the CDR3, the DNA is TGCGCCAGCGGGGACAGAGCCAAAAACATTCAGTACTTC.

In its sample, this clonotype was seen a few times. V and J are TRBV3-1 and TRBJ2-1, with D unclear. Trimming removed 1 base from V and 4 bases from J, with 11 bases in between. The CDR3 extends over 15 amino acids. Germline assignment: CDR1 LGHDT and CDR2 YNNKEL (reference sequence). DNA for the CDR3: TGTGCCAGCAGCCAAGTACGCGACAAATACAATGAGCAGTTCTTC. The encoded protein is CASSQVRDKYNEQFF.

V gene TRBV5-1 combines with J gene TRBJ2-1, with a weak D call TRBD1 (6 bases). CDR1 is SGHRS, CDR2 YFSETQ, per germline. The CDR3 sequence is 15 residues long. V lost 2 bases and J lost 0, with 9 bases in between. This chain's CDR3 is CASSFTGSSYNEQFF. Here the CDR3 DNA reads TGCGCCAGCAGCTTTACAGGGAGCTCCTACAATGAGCAGTTCTTC.

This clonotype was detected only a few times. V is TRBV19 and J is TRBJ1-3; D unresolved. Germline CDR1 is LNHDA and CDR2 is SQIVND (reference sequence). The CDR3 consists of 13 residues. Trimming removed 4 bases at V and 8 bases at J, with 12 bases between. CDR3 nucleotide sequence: TGTGCCAGTAGTACGACCTTAGCGGACACCATATATTTT. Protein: CASSTTLADTIYF.

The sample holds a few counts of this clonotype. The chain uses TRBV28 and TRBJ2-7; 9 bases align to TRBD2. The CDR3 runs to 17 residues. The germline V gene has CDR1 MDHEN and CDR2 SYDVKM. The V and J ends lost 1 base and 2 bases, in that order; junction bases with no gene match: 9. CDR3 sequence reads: CASSLFPPAGGPYEQYF. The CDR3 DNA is TGTGCCAGCAGTTTATTCCCGCCGGCGGGAGGGCCCTACGAGCAGTACTTC.

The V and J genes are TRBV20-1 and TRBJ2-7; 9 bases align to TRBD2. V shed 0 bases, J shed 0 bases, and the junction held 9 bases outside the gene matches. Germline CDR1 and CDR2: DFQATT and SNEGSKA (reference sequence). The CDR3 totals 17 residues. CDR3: CSARDYVGGGASYEQYF. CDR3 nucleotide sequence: TGCAGTGCTAGAGATTACGTCGGCGGGGGGGCCTCCTACGAGCAGTACTTC.

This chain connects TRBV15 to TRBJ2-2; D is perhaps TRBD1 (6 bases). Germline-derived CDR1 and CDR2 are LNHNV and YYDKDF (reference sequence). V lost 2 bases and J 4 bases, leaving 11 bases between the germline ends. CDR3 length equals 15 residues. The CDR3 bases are TGTGCCACCAGCAGATTGGACAGATCCACCGGGGAGCTGTTTTTT. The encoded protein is CATSRLDRSTGELFF.

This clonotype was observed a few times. This CDR3 reads CASSPHYSKSSYNEQFF. The CDR3 nucleotides are TGTGCCAGCAGCCCTCACTACAGTAAGAGCTCCTACAATGAGCAGTTCTTC. This chain links TRBV7-6 with TRBJ2-1; no reliable D call. The V gene's germline CDR1 is SGHVS and CDR2 FNYEAQ. V shed 5 bases and J shed 0 bases, with 17 bases lying between them. CDR3 length equals 17 residues.

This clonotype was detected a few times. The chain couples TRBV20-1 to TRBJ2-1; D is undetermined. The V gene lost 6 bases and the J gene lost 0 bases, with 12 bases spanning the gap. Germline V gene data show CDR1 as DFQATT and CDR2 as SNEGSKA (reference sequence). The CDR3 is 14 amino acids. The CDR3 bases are TGCAGTGCCGACGGGTCGGACTCCTACAATGAGCAGTTCTTC. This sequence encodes CSADGSDSYNEQFF.

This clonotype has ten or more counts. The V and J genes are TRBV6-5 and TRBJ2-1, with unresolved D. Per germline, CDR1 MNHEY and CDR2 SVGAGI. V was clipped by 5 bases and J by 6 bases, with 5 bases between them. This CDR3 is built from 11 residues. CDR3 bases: TGTGCCAGCAGTGAAGGCAATGAGCAGTTCTTC. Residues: CASSEGNEQFF.